This T cell receptor (beta chain) was profiled in a study of neoadjuvant anti-PD-1 for oral cavity cancer. Looking at the study overall: Non-progressing patients received a fourth nivolumab dose near day 43, then surgery on days 50-56.

Assay: immunoSEQ multiplex PCR; the TCRdb copy retains only in-frame clones and omits some. The sample shows 63,000 or so clones, roughly nine tenths of them seen only once. Study-wide findings and caveats: Non-responders to neoadjuvant nivolumab had significantly more clonal PBMC T cells than responders. Only three patients per response group were TCR-analyzed; validation needed.

With respect to this clone: The antigen remains unidentified. One junction end does not reproduce the germline sequence, and a read error may be involved.

This CDR3 has 14 residues. Germline CDR1 SSHAT, CDR2 FNYEAQ (reference sequence). This sample's time point: after neoadjuvant nivolumab, at surgical resection. Patients had HPV-negative, locally advanced oral cavity squamous cell carcinoma. The chain joins TRBV7-7 to TRBJ2-5; tentative D call: TRBD1 (6 bases). The sample consisted of PBMCs, taken after nivolumab (anti-PD-1) treatment. The receptor's source is a person aged 35 to 85 with oral cavity squamous cell carcinoma. CDR3 coding DNA: TGTGCTAGCAGCCCCGGGACAAATCGAGGGACCCAGTACTTC. Its protein product is CASSPGTNRGTQYF.